The 28 T cell receptor beta chains below come from one sample, sequenced in a study of blood T cell repertoires in COVID-19 (TCRdb year 2020). The method was the immunoSEQ multiplex PCR assay. In its TCRdb copy, this immuneACCESS table keeps in-frame sequences only and misses some clones. Where compared with another copy, unresolved V genes explain less than half of these, and the others have no known cause. The sample table lists over 70,000 clones, roughly four fifths of them with a count of one. Around 27% of the sample comes from the top ten. What was sequenced was peripheral blood. These receptors all come from a human donor in a cohort sampled during active COVID-19.

The rearrangement joins TRBV2 to TRBJ2-7; D unclear. The CDR3 runs to 10 residues. Per germline, CDR1 SNHLY and CDR2 FYNNEI. Trimming removed 8 bases from V and 1 base from J, with 3 bases in between. The CDR3 sequence: CASSSYEQYF. As DNA, the CDR3 is TGTGCCAGCTCTTCCTACGAGCAGTACTTC.

This sequence joins TRBV11-2 and TRBJ2-2; 9 bases match TRBD2. The CDR3 consists of 17 residues. Germline CDR1 is SGHAT and CDR2 is FQNNGV. Losses at the gene ends were 6 bases for V and 4 bases for J; bases not matched to a gene: 12. The CDR3 DNA reads TGTGCCAGCAGATTTGCCCGGCGGGGGGGCCTCACCGGGGAGCTGTTTTTT. Translating it yields CASRFARRGGLTGELFF.

The chain recombines TRBV7-9 with TRBJ2-7, with TRBD2 matching 10 bases. After removal of 5 bases from V and 9 bases from J, the junction contained 16 bases not matched to a gene. This CDR3 comprises 16 residues. Germline V gene sequence: CDR1 SEHNR, CDR2 FQNEAQ (reference sequence). The CDR3 nucleotides are TGTGCCAGCAGCCCCCGTCCCCTAGCGGGGGCTTTCGCGCAGTACTTC. Encoded protein: CASSPRPLAGAFAQYF.

J is TRBJ2-3 and V is TRBV27; 8 nucleotides align to TRBD2. V lost 6 bases and J lost 3; bases outside the gene matches: 11. The CDR3 has 16 amino acids. CDR1 MNHEY and CDR2 SMNVEV come from the germline V gene (reference sequence). The CDR3 spells CASRTYSGTRTDTQYF. The CDR3 DNA reads TGTGCCAGCAGAACTTACTCCGGGACTAGAACAGATACGCAGTATTTT.

The chain recombines TRBV2 with TRBJ2-3, with TRBD1 matching 10 bases. Germline V gene lookup returns CDR1 SNHLY and CDR2 FYNNEI. The trim removed 3 bases at V and 2 bases at J, leaving 5 bases unmatched. The CDR3 extends over 16 amino acids. Here the CDR3 DNA reads TGTGCCAGCAGTGAGAGCGGGACAGGGGTCACAGATACGCAGTATTTT. It specifies CASSESGTGVTDTQYF.

The count of this clone is one. The chain employs TRBV27 and TRBJ2-3; 8 nucleotides line up with TRBD2. CDR3 length equals 17 residues. Germline V lookup: CDR1 MNHEY, CDR2 SMNVEV (reference sequence). J gave up 0 bases and V 0 bases, and 5 bases lay outside the gene matches. CDR3 in DNA: TGTGCCAGCAGTTTATCTAGCGGGGCTACTAGCACAGATACGCAGTATTTT. It translates to CASSLSSGATSTDTQYF.

The gene calls are TRBV11-3 and TRBJ2-2, with 8 bases that match TRBD1. The CDR3 runs 16 residues. Trimming took 5 bases from V and 0 from J; bases not matched to a gene: 5. Germline V gene sequence: CDR1 SGHNT, CDR2 YENEEA. The CDR3 loop is CASSPDRAPNTGELFF. Written as DNA, the CDR3 is TGTGCCAGCAGCCCGGACAGGGCCCCGAACACCGGGGAGCTGTTTTTT. Together with reference TRBV11-3 and TRBJ2-2, the CDR3 gives the full variable domain: EAGVVQSPRYKIIEKKQPVAFWCNPISGHNTLYWYLQNLGQGPELLIRYENEEAVDDSQLPKDRFSAERLKGVDSTLKIQPAELGDSAVYLCASSPDRAPNTGELFFGEGSRLTVL.

This chain connects TRBV5-1 to TRBJ2-5, with D perhaps matching TRBD2 (6 bases). V was pared by 3 bases and J by 2 bases, with 14 bases between. The CDR3 is 15 residues long. From germline, CDR1 is SGHRS and CDR2 YFSETQ. The CDR3 loop reads CASSSPAGDQETQYF. The DNA of the CDR3 is TGCGCCAGCAGCTCCCCAGCGGGCGATCAAGAGACCCAGTACTTC. Based on the CDR3 plus reference TRBV5-1 and TRBJ2-5, the full variable domain is KAGVTQTPRYLIKTRGQQVTLSCSPISGHRSVSWYQQTPGQGLQFLFEYFSETQRNKGNFPGRFSGRQFSNSRSEMNVSTLELGDSALYLCASSSPAGDQETQYFGPGTRLLVL.

The chain joins TRBV6-6 to TRBJ2-3, with D unclear. The CDR3 is made up of 14 amino acids. Germline V gene sequence: CDR1 MNHNY, CDR2 SVGAGI (reference sequence). Trimming removed 2 bases from V and 4 bases from J, with 10 bases in between. In DNA, the CDR3 is TGTGCCAGCAGTTACACCGACGCGGCAGATACGCAGTATTTT. It yields the protein CASSYTDAADTQYF.

The rearrangement uses TRBV9 and TRBJ2-3; 9 bases fit TRBD1. The V gene's germline CDR1 is SGDLS and CDR2 YYNGEE. V lost 3 bases and J lost 4; bases outside the gene matches: 9. The CDR3 spans 16 residues. CDR3 protein: CASSATPGQGPDTQYF. The CDR3, as DNA: TGTGCCAGCAGCGCCACGCCGGGACAGGGACCAGATACGCAGTATTTT.

In its sample, this clone was seen a few times. V and J are TRBV6-6 and TRBJ2-2, with D possibly TRBD2 on 6 matching bases. Trimming shortened V by 2 bases and J by 7 bases, and 14 bases separated the two germline ends. The CDR3 runs 15 residues. Germline V gives CDR1 MNHNY, CDR2 SVGAGI (reference sequence). The CDR3 loop is CASSYTSLGGGELFF. DNA of the CDR3: TGTGCCAGCAGTTACACTTCCCTCGGGGGCGGGGAGCTGTTTTTT.

This chain joins TRBV4-3 and TRBJ2-7; TRBD1 agrees at 8 bases. Trimming at V came to 4 bases and at J to 2 bases, leaving 10 bases not matched to a gene. The CDR3 consists of 16 residues. Germline values: CDR1 LGHNA, CDR2 YSLEER. The CDR3 reads CASSRGQGRGTYEQYF. In DNA, the CDR3 is TGCGCCAGCAGCCGAGGACAGGGTCGGGGTACCTACGAGCAGTACTTC.

This clone was observed a handful of times. The chain is built from TRBV4-1 and TRBJ2-1; 12 bases match TRBD1. V was pared by 4 bases and J by 8 bases, with 9 bases of the junction left unmatched. The CDR3 loop spans 16 amino acids. Germline CDR1 MGHRA, CDR2 YSYEKL. CDR3 sequence reads: CASSRPGTGGVDEQFF. DNA of the CDR3: TGCGCCAGCAGCCGGCCCGGGACAGGGGGCGTGGATGAGCAGTTCTTC.

The rearrangement uses TRBV28 and TRBJ2-7, with D unclear. The CDR3 runs 14 residues. The germline V gene has CDR1 MDHEN and CDR2 SYDVKM. V was pared by 3 bases and J by 0 bases, with 9 bases between. The CDR3, as DNA: TGTGCCAGCAGTTTGGTTGACACCTCCTACGAGCAGTACTTC. Translated: CASSLVDTSYEQYF.

The chain joins TRBV7-9 to TRBJ2-5, with D possibly being TRBD2 (7 bases). V lost 2 bases, J lost 5 bases, and 9 bases lay in between. Looked up from germline, CDR1 is SEHNR and CDR2 is FQNEAQ (reference sequence). The CDR3 consists of 13 residues. CDR3 protein: CASSLRGAETQYF. DNA for the CDR3: TGTGCCAGCAGCTTACGGGGGGCCGAGACCCAGTACTTC.

This clone has only one observation. J is TRBJ2-7 and V is TRBV6-5, with D tentatively TRBD1 (6 bases). The CDR3 spans 14 residues. The germline gives CDR1 MNHEY, CDR2 SVGAGI. Trimming shortened V by 3 bases and J by 2 bases, and 11 bases separated the two germline ends. CDR3 region: CASSYSTGTYEQYF. The CDR3 DNA is TGTGCCAGCAGTTATTCCACAGGGACCTACGAGCAGTACTTC.

This clone showed up just once. V and J are TRBV18 and TRBJ1-2, with TRBD1 identical over 8 bases. This CDR3 is 13 amino acids long. Germline V gene lookup returns CDR1 KGHSH and CDR2 LQKENI. After removal of 3 bases from V and 7 bases from J, the junction contained 4 bases not matched to a gene. Here the CDR3 reads CASSPGQVAGYTF. CDR3 in DNA: TGTGCCAGCTCACCGGGACAGGTAGCTGGCTACACCTTC.

The V call is TRBV6-5, the J call TRBJ2-2; 13 bases are a match to TRBD2. J gave up 6 bases and V 6 bases, and 4 bases lay outside the gene matches. This CDR3 comprises 15 residues. Germline V gives CDR1 MNHEY, CDR2 SVGAGI. The CDR3 region has the DNA TGTGCCAGCAGGACACTAGCGGGGGGGTCCGGGGAGCTGTTTTTT. Amino acids: CASRTLAGGSGELFF.

V gene TRBV3-1 (or the pseudogene TRBV3-2) combines with J gene TRBJ1-1; no clear D. CDR3 size: 13 residues. Germline CDR1 is LGHDT and CDR2 is YNNKEL (reference sequence). The V and J ends lost 1 base and 0 bases respectively, with 3 bases between them. CDR3 sequence reads: CASSQALNTEAFF. The DNA of the CDR3 is TGTGCCAGCAGCCAAGCATTGAACACTGAAGCTTTCTTT.

A note on this clone: Additional DNA sequences in this sample encode the identical CDR3. V gene TRBV7-9 combines with J gene TRBJ1-2, with 7 bases identical to TRBD1. With V trimmed by 5 bases and J by 5 bases, 2 bases remained unmatched. This CDR3 has 12 residues. Germline V gene data show CDR1 as SEHNR and CDR2 as FQNEAQ (reference sequence). The CDR3 region has the DNA TGTGCCAGCAGCCTGGGACAGTATGGCTACACCTTC. Translation gives CASSLGQYGYTF.

V is TRBV4-1 and J is TRBJ1-5, with 10 positions matching TRBD1. The germline V gene encodes CDR1 MGHRA and CDR2 YSYEKL. The CDR3 loop spans 16 amino acids. With V trimmed by 2 bases and J by 6 bases, 7 bases remained unmatched. In nucleotides, the CDR3 is TGCGCCAGCAGCCAATTTGACAGGGGGCTGGGTCAGCCCCAGCATTTT. Protein sequence: CASSQFDRGLGQPQHF.

The V and J genes are TRBV25-1 and TRBJ1-6, with TRBD1 matching over 12 bases. CDR3 length: 14 amino acids. V dropped 6 bases and J dropped 8; count of bases not matched to a gene: 2. CDR1 is MGHDK and CDR2 is SYGVNS in the germline V gene. CDR3: CASRGTGGDSPLHF. DNA of the CDR3: TGTGCCAGCAGGGGGACAGGGGGCGATTCACCCCTCCACTTT.

The gene calls are TRBV11-2 and TRBJ2-3; possible D gene TRBD2, 6 bases. Germline V gene sequence: CDR1 SGHAT, CDR2 FQNNGV. The CDR3 totals 14 residues. Trimming pared 5 bases from V and 5 bases from J, leaving 14 bases between. CDR3 residues: CASSLVGGRDTQYF. The CDR3 DNA sequence: TGTGCCAGCAGCCTCGTCGGGGGAAGAGATACGCAGTATTTT.

The V gene is TRBV6-5, the J gene TRBJ1-1, with no clear D. This CDR3 region has 11 residues. Trimming took 8 bases from V and 11 from J, leaving 15 bases between them. From germline, CDR1 is MNHEY and CDR2 SVGAGI. The CDR3 sequence: CASFSTLRAFF. The CDR3 DNA sequence: TGTGCCAGCTTCAGCACTCTCAGGGCTTTCTTT.

This sequence joins TRBV5-5 and TRBJ1-1; D gene unclear. Trimming left V 4 bases short and J 4 bases short, with 14 bases between. Germline CDR1 is SGHKS and CDR2 is YYEKEE (reference sequence). The CDR3 has 14 amino acids. The CDR3 nucleotides read TGTGCCAGCAGCCCGTGGAGGGCGGGCACTGAAGCTTTCTTT. It specifies CASSPWRAGTEAFF.

The V and J genes are TRBV11-2 and TRBJ2-7, with 10 bases fitting TRBD2. From germline, CDR1 is SGHAT and CDR2 FQNNGV. Trimming at V came to 5 bases and at J to 3 bases, leaving 7 bases not matched to a gene. The CDR3 loop spans 15 amino acids. CDR3: CASSLGASGGYEQYF. The CDR3 region has the DNA TGTGCCAGCAGCCTCGGGGCTAGCGGGGGCTACGAGCAGTACTTC.

The chain employs TRBV18 and TRBJ1-3; D ambiguous. Trimming removed 3 bases at V and 0 bases at J, with 12 bases between. Germline V gives CDR1 KGHSH, CDR2 LQKENI. This CDR3 has 16 residues. In DNA form, the CDR3 reads TGTGCCAGCTCACCCTCGATTCCGAGCTCTGGAAACACCATATATTTT. It yields the protein CASSPSIPSSGNTIYF.

The V call is TRBV21-1, the J call TRBJ2-6; TRBD1 is the table's D call and was not checked against the DNA. TRBV21-1 is annotated as a pseudogene. The CDR3 runs to 18 residues. Written as DNA, the CDR3 is TGTGCCAGCAGCAACAAGAGTAAACAGGTCCCTGGGGCCAACGTCCTGACTTTC. It specifies CASSNKSKQVPGANVLTF.